Here is one T cell receptor beta chain with its context. These data come from a study of cytomegalovirus exposure and HLA in healthy donors. This PCR relied on a set of 60 Vbeta primers and 13 Jbeta primers. Clones were sequenced by immunoSEQ multiplex PCR, and TCRdb holds only the in-frame ones, with some missing. The table has 90,000 to 110,000 clones, 15% seen once. The CDR3 extends over 15 amino acids. The germline V and J ends were trimmed by 0 bases and 1 base, with 10 bases remaining between them. Germline V gives CDR1 SGHRS, CDR2 YFSETQ. The TCR originated in a female donor in good health and CMV-seronegative. Sequencing input: PBMCs. The chain is built from TRBV5-1 and TRBJ1-1; D uncertain. The CDR3 protein is CASSLAMGPNTEAFF. CDR3 nucleotides: TGCGCCAGCAGCTTGGCCATGGGCCCGAACACTGAAGCTTTCTTT. Complete variable domain (other parts from reference TRBV5-1 and TRBJ1-1): KAGVTQTPRYLIKTRGQQVTLSCSPISGHRSVSWYQQTPGQGLQFLFEYFSETQRNKGNFPGRFSGRQFSNSRSEMNVSTLELGDSALYLCASSLAMGPNTEAFFGQGTRLTVV.